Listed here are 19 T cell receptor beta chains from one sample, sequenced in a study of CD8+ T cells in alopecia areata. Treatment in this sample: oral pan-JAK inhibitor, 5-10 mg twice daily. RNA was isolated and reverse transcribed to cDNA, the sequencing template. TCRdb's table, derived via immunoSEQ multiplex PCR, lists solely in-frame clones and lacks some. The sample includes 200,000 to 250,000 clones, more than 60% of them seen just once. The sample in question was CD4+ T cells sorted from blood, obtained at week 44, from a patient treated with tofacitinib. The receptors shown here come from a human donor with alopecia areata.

As DNA, the CDR3 is TGCAGCGTTGTAAGCGGTACATACGAGCAGTACTTC. Its protein product is CSVVSGTYEQYF. The chain combines TRBV29-1 with TRBJ2-7; possibly TRBD2 for D (5 bases). CDR3 length: 12 residues. In germline, CDR1 is SQVTM, CDR2 ANQGSEA. The V end lost 4 bases, the J end lost 4 bases, and 11 bases lay between the germline ends.

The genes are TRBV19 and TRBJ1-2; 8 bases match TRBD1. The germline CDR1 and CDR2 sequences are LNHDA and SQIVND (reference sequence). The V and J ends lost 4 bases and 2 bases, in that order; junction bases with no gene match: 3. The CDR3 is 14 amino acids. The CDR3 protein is CASSRDRQNYGYTF. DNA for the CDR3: TGTGCCAGTAGTAGGGACAGGCAGAACTATGGCTACACCTTC. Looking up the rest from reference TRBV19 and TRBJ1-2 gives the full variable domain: DGGITQSPKYLFRKEGQNVTLSCEQNLNHDAMYWYRQDPGQGLRLIYYSQIVNDFQKGDIAEGYSVSREKKESFPLTVTSAQKNPTAFYLCASSRDRQNYGYTFGSGTRLTVV.

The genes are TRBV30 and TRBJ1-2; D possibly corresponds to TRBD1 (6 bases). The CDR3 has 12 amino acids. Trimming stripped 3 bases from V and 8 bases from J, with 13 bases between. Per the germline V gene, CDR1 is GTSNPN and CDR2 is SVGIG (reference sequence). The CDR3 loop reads CAWRGTGRGYTF. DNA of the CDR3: TGTGCCTGGAGGGGCACAGGGAGAGGCTACACCTTC.

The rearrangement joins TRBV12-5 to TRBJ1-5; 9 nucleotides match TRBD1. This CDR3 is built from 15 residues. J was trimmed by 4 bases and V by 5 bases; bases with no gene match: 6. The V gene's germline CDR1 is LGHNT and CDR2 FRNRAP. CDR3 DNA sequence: TGTGCTAGTGGTCTTGGGACAGGGTGGAATCAGCCCCAGCATTTT. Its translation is CASGLGTGWNQPQHF. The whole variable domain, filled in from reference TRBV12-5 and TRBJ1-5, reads DARVTQTPRHKVTEMGQEVTMRCQPILGHNTVFWYRQTMMQGLELLAYFRNRAPLDDSGMPKDRFSAEMPDATLATLKIQPSEPRDSAVYFCASGLGTGWNQPQHFGDGTRLSIL.

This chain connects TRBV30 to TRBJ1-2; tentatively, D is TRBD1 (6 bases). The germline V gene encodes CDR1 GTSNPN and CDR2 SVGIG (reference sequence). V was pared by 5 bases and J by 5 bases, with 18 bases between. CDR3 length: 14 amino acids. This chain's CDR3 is CAWGKDSAGYGYTF. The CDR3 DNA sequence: TGTGCCTGGGGGAAGGACAGCGCTGGATATGGCTACACCTTC.

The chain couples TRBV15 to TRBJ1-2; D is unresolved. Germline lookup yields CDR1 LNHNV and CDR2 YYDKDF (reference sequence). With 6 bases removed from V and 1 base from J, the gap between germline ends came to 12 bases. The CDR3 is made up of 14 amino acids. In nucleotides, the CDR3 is TGTGCCACCAGTTCAGGTTGGGATAACTATGGCTACACCTTC. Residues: CATSSGWDNYGYTF.

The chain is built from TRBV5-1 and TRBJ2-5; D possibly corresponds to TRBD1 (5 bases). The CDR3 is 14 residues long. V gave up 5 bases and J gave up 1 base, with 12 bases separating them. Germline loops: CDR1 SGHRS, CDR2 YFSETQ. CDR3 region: CASRSNQGQETQYF. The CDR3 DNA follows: TGCGCCAGCAGGTCTAACCAGGGCCAAGAGACCCAGTACTTC.

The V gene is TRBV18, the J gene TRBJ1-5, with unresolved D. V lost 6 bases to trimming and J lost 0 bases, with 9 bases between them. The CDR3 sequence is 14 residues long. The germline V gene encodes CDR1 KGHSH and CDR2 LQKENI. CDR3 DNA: TGTGCCAGCTCTTCTGACTATAGCAATCAGCCCCAGCATTTT. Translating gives CASSSDYSNQPQHF.

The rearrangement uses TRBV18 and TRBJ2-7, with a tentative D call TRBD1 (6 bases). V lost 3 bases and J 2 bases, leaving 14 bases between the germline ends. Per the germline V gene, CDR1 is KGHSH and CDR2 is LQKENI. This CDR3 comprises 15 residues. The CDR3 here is CASSPEGTGTYEQYF. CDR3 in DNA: TGTGCCAGCTCACCCGAAGGAACAGGGACCTACGAGCAGTACTTC.

Here the CDR3 DNA reads TGTGCCAGCAAGGTTACTGGGACAGGGGTCTACAATGAGCAGTTCTTC. Protein: CASKVTGTGVYNEQFF. V usage is TRBV11-1 and J usage is TRBJ2-1; 10 bases map to TRBD1. The length of the CDR3 is 16 residues. Germline lookup yields CDR1 SGHAT and CDR2 FQDESV (reference sequence). The trim removed 7 bases at V and 3 bases at J, leaving 9 bases unmatched.

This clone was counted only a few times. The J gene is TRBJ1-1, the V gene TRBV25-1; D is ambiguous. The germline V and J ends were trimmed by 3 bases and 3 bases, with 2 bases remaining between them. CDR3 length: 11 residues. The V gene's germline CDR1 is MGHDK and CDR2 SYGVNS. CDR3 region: CASSEYTEAFF. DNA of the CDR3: TGTGCCAGCAGTGAGTACACTGAAGCTTTCTTT. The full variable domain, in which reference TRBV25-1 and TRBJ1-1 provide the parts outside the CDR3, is EADIYQTPRYLVIGTGKKITLECSQTMGHDKMYWYQQDPGMELHLIHYSYGVNSTEKGDLSSESTVSRIRTEHFPLTLESARPSHTSQYLCASSEYTEAFFGQGTRLTVV.

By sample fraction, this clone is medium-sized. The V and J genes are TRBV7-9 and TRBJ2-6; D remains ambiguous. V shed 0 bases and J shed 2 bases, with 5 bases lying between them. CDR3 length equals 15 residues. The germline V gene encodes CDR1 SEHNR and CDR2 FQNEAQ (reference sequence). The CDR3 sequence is CASSLAPTGANVLTF. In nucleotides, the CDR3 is TGTGCCAGCAGCTTAGCCCCTACTGGGGCCAACGTCCTGACTTTC.

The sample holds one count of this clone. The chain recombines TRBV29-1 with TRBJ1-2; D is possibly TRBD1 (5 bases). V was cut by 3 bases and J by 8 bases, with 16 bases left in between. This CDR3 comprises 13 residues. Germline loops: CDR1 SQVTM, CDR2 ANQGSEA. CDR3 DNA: TGCAGCGTTGAGAACAGGTCCTTAGGGGGCTACACCTTC. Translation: CSVENRSLGGYTF.

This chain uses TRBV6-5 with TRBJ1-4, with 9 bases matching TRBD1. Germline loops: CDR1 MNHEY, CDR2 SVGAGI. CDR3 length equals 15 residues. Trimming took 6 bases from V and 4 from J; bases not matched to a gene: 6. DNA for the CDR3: TGTGCCAGCAGGCCCCCGGGACAGGGTAATGAAAAACTGTTTTTT. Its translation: CASRPPGQGNEKLFF.

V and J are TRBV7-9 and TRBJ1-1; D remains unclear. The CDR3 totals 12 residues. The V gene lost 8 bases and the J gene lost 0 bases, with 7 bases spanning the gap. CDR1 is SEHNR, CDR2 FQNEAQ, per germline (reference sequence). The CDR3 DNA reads TGTGCCAGCTTAGGTATGAACACTGAAGCTTTCTTT. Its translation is CASLGMNTEAFF.

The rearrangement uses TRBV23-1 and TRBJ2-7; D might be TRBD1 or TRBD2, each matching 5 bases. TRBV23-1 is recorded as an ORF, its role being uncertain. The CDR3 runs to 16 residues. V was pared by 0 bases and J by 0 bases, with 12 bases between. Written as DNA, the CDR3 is TGCGCCAGCAGTCAATCTCCAGAGGGGAGCTCCTACGAGCAGTACTTC. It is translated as CASSQSPEGSSYEQYF.

The CDR3 coding sequence is TGTGCCTGGAGTCACCGGGACACCCAGAACACCGGGGAGCTGTTTTTT. Protein: CAWSHRDTQNTGELFF. V gene TRBV30 combines with J gene TRBJ2-2; D may be TRBD1 (6 bases). The V end was cut by 2 bases, the J end by 1 base, with 14 bases between. Germline CDR1 GTSNPN, CDR2 SVGIG (reference sequence). The CDR3 extends over 16 amino acids. Full variable domain (rest looked up from reference TRBV30 and TRBJ2-2): SQTIHQWPATLVQPVGSPLSLECTVEGTSNPNLYWYRQAAGRGLQLLFYSVGIGQISSEVPQNLSASRPQDRQFILSSKKLLLSDSGFYLCAWSHRDTQNTGELFFGEGSRLTVL.

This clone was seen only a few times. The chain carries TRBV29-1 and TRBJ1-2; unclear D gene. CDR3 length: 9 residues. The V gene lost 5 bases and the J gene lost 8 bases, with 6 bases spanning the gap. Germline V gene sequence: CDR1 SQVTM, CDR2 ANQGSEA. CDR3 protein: CSVLEGYTF. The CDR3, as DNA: TGCAGCGTTTTGGAGGGCTACACCTTC.

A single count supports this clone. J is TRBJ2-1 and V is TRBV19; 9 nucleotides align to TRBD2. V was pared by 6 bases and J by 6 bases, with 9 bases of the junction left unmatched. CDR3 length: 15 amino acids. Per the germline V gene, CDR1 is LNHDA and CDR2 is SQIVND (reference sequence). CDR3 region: CASRLSGGPSNEQFF. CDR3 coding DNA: TGTGCCAGTAGGCTAAGCGGGGGGCCGTCCAATGAGCAGTTCTTC.